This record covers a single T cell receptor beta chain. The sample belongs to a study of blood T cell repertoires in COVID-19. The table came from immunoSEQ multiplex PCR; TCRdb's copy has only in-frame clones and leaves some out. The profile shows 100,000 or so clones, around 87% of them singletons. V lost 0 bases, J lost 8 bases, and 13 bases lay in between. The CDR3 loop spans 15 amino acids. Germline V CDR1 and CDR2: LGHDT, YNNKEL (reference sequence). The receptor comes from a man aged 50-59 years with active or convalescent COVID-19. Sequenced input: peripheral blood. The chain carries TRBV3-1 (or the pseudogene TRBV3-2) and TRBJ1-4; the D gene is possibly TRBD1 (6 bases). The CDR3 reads CASSQDQGGEEKLFF. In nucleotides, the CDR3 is TGTGCCAGCAGCCAAGATCAAGGGGGTGAAGAAAAACTGTTTTTT.